The clone carrying this T cell receptor (beta chain) was counted only a few times. The sample comes from a study of blood T cell repertoires in COVID-19. Germline-derived CDR1 and CDR2 are MDHEN and SYDVKM. The CDR3 runs 14 residues. Per the original methods: Reference gene primers were amplified, and this amplification served to estimate nucleated cell counts. The table came from immunoSEQ multiplex PCR; TCRdb's copy has only in-frame clones and leaves some out. D and trimming were read from the DNA, whereas the V and J calls and clone size are those reported in that table. Here the sample spans about 200,000 clones, about 82% being singletons. The cohort comprised adults aged about 18 to 100 years residing in some 24 US areas. Cohort assignment relied on participant-reported clinical history.

The material sequenced was PBMCs or T cells enriched from blood (not recorded which). This sequence joins TRBV28 and TRBJ1-1, with D perhaps TRBD1 (5 bases). The clonotype comes from a man aged 35-49 years with acute COVID-19. The DNA of the CDR3 is TGTGCTATCCGGGCGGGACTCTCGAACACTGAAGCTTTCTTT. It translates to CAIRAGLSNTEAFF.